The following is a TCR beta chain sequence with its context. Study processing details: Amplifying reference gene primers gave estimates of nucleated cell counts. Data came from immunoSEQ multiplex PCR; TCRdb stores just in-frame clones and leaves some out. The V and J calls and clone size are taken from that table; D and trimming were inferred from the DNA. The table has about 100,000 clones, about 84% seen once. These data are taken from a study of blood T cell repertoires in COVID-19. Background on the study: Researchers got acute and convalescent COVID-19 samples from the United States, Italy and Spain.

Source material: peripheral blood. This sequence originates from a human donor in a cohort sampled during active COVID-19.

CDR3 protein: CASSNNMNTEAFF. The CDR3 coding sequence is TGTGCCAGCAGTAACAACATGAACACTGAAGCTTTCTTT. J is TRBJ1-1 and V is TRBV2, with D hard to call. Looked up from germline, CDR1 is SNHLY and CDR2 is FYNNEI. V shed 5 bases and J shed 0 bases, with 7 bases lying between them. This CDR3 is 13 amino acids long.